The clone carrying this TCR beta chain has just a few counts. This sample stems from a study of beta chain features in type 1 diabetes. Study-level information: Healthy donors and patients had similar age, gender and cell yields.

This CDR3 spans 14 amino acids. Germline assignment: CDR1 SGHAT and CDR2 FQDESV (reference sequence). Trimming pared 5 bases from V and 3 bases from J, leaving 11 bases between. Isolated RNA was reverse transcribed in full, so expressed TCRB transcripts were sequenced. Profiling relied on immunoSEQ multiplex PCR, and the TCRdb table lists in-frame clones only, not all of them. The data show hundreds of thousands of clones, approximately 15% seen once. The TCR originated in a man aged 25-45 years in good health. V and J are TRBV11-1 and TRBJ1-3; no definite D call. The sample consisted of central memory CD4+ T cells from blood. The CDR3 DNA is TGTGCCAGCAGCGCCCAAGGGATTGGAAACACCATATATTTT. It yields the protein CASSAQGIGNTIYF. Filled out from reference TRBV11-1 and TRBJ1-3, the complete variable domain reads EAEVAQSPRYKITEKSQAVAFWCDPISGHATLYWYRQILGQGPELLVQFQDESVVDDSQLPKDRFSAERLKGVDSTLKIQPAELGDSAMYLCASSAQGIGNTIYFGEGSWLTVV.